This TCR beta chain was captured in a study of metastatic and nonmetastatic thyroid tumors. About the study: Malignant thyroid and benign thyroid patients provided blood and tumor or nodule tissue whose repertoires were compared. Study-wide results and caveats: For both blood and tumor, malignant thyroid tumors reportedly showed significantly higher TCR beta diversity than benign nodules did.

None of the patients had undergone any treatment ahead of thyroid surgery. The CDR3 runs 16 residues. In this sample, this clone turned up once. Its antigen is currently unknown. A read error may produce the germline difference seen at one junction end. In the source study's methods: Clinicopathological groups supplied CDR3 differences that were used to build a distant-metastasis classifier for papillary thyroid cancer. TCRdb reprocessed the PCR reads using MiXCR. TCRdb, not the original authors, processed these V and J calls. The data show 15,000 to 20,000 clones, about 22% seen once. Sequences were obtained from adjacent normal tissue. This chain joins TRBV12-3 or TRBV12-4 and TRBJ2-2; 11 nucleotides match TRBD2. The clonotype originates from a female donor with papillary thyroid cancer or a benign thyroid nodule (not recorded which). Some clones in this sample may be carry-over from other donors' samples. DNA for the CDR3: TGTGCCAGCAGGCCTATAGCGGGAGGGATCACCGGGGAGCTGTTGTTT. Encoded protein: CASRPIAGGITGELLF.